Presented here are 20 T cell receptor beta chains from one specimen sequenced in a study of T cells after yellow fever vaccination. TCRdb used MiXCR to reprocess the 5' RACE reads, holding one entry per CDR3 protein. The sample includes roughly 500,000 distinct CDR3 sequences, under 25% of them seen just once. This sample comprised PBMCs, obtained 15 days after the yellow fever booster vaccination. The receptors derive from a man aged 25-45 years who received the YFV17D yellow fever vaccine.

The V and J genes are TRBV20-1 and TRBJ2-7, with 12 nucleotides matching TRBD2. With 5 bases clipped from V and 2 bases from J, the junction kept 4 bases outside the gene matches. The germline CDR1 and CDR2 sequences are DFQATT and SNEGSKA (reference sequence). The CDR3 extends over 14 amino acids. The CDR3 loop reads CSAALAGGTYEQYF. The CDR3 nucleotides are TGCAGTGCTGCGCTAGCGGGAGGGACCTACGAGCAGTACTTC.

The table lists this clonotype with a few counts. The chain couples TRBV20-1 to TRBJ1-5, with 7 bases identical to TRBD1. Germline V gene data show CDR1 as DFQATT and CDR2 as SNEGSKA (reference sequence). The CDR3 spans 14 residues. Trimming took 5 bases from V and 7 from J; bases not matched to a gene: 11. The CDR3 DNA follows: TGCAGTGCTTCACAGGGGCAGGCCCACCAGCCCCAGCATTTT. Its protein is CSASQGQAHQPQHF.

A few counts support this clonotype. The J gene is TRBJ2-1, the V gene TRBV15; 11 bases match TRBD2. CDR1 LNHNV and CDR2 YYDKDF come from the germline V gene (reference sequence). The length of the CDR3 is 16 residues. V dropped 3 bases and J dropped 4; count of bases not matched to a gene: 5. The CDR3 DNA sequence: TGTGCCACCAGCAGGGTGACTAGCGGGGAATACAATGAGCAGTTCTTC. The encoded protein is CATSRVTSGEYNEQFF. The full variable domain, in which reference TRBV15 and TRBJ2-1 provide the parts outside the CDR3, is DAMVIQNPRYQVTQFGKPVTLSCSQTLNHNVMYWYQQKSSQAPKLLFHYYDKDFNNEADTPDNFQSRRPNTSFCFLDIRSPGLGDTAMYLCATSRVTSGEYNEQFFGPGTRLTVL.

V is TRBV20-1 and J is TRBJ1-2, with D possibly matching TRBD1 (5 bases). In germline, CDR1 is DFQATT, CDR2 SNEGSKA (reference sequence). Deletions cut 4 bases from V and 9 bases from J, with 12 bases between. The CDR3 consists of 11 residues. This chain's CDR3 is CSATDGGSYTF. The CDR3 nucleotides read TGCAGTGCTACCGATGGGGGTAGCTACACCTTC.

Only a few counts were recorded for this clonotype. The J gene is TRBJ2-3, the V gene TRBV7-2, with 8 bases lining up with TRBD2. Trimming at V came to 2 bases and at J to 2 bases, leaving 3 bases not matched to a gene. The CDR3 contains 15 residues. Germline CDR1 and CDR2: SGHTA and FQGNSA. CDR3 protein: CASSLTAGDTDTQYF. DNA of the CDR3: TGTGCCAGCAGCTTAACAGCGGGAGACACAGATACGCAGTATTTT.

Concerning this clonotype itself: At one of its ends the junction is not consistent with the germline gene, which may arise from a read error. The chain links TRBV20-1 to TRBJ2-6; TRBD1 aligns across 8 bases. Germline assignment: CDR1 DFQATT and CDR2 SNEGSKA (reference sequence). The CDR3 spans 16 residues. As DNA, the CDR3 is TGCTGTGCTAGAGGCAGGGGGCGGTCTGGGGCCAACGTCCTGACTTTC. This encodes CCARGRGRSGANVLTF.

The V and J genes are TRBV7-9 and TRBJ1-1; TRBD1 is a possible D gene (5 bases). With 10 bases removed from V and 1 base from J, the gap between germline ends came to 25 bases. Germline CDR1 reads SEHNR; CDR2 reads FQNEAQ (reference sequence). The CDR3 is 17 residues long. CDR3 loop: CATKGIRGPTKNTEAFF. Written as DNA, the CDR3 is TGTGCCACCAAGGGGATCCGGGGACCGACGAAGAACACTGAAGCTTTCTTT.

The chain recombines TRBV10-3 with TRBJ2-1, with D perhaps matching TRBD1 or TRBD2 (5 bases each). The V end was cut by 6 bases, the J end by 6 bases, with 18 bases between. Looked up from germline, CDR1 is ENHRY and CDR2 is SYGVKD. This CDR3 is 15 amino acids long. CDR3 DNA sequence: TGTGCCATCAGCGGGACCAGCGGAGGATCCAATGAGCAGTTCTTC. It is translated as CAISGTSGGSNEQFF.

V gene TRBV7-6 combines with J gene TRBJ2-1, with 7 bases lining up with TRBD2. The CDR3 covers 15 residues. Trimming at V came to 3 bases and at J to 2 bases, leaving 4 bases not matched to a gene. Germline V gene lookup returns CDR1 SGHVS and CDR2 FNYEAQ. CDR3 in amino acids: CASSFSSGAYNEQFF. DNA of the CDR3: TGTGCCAGCAGCTTTTCTAGCGGAGCCTACAATGAGCAGTTCTTC.

This clonotype was seen a handful of times. The V call is TRBV6-1, the J call TRBJ2-5, with D possibly TRBD2 on 5 matching bases. Germline lookup yields CDR1 MNHNS and CDR2 SASEGT. This CDR3 has 15 residues. V lost 5 bases and J 5 bases, leaving 18 bases between the germline ends. The CDR3 region has the DNA TGTGCCAGCAGTCCCCTTTTACGGGCGGGTGAGACCCAGTACTTC. The encoded protein is CASSPLLRAGETQYF.

The V gene is TRBV20-1, the J gene TRBJ2-6; no definite D call. The V gene lost 5 bases and the J gene lost 0 bases, with 5 bases spanning the gap. From germline, CDR1 is DFQATT and CDR2 SNEGSKA (reference sequence). The CDR3 runs 13 residues. CDR3 loop: CSAWSSGANVLTF. For the CDR3, the DNA is TGCAGTGCTTGGTCCTCTGGGGCCAACGTCCTGACTTTC.

This clonotype was seen more than once but under ten times. The chain links TRBV12-3 or TRBV12-4 to TRBJ2-7; possibly TRBD1 or TRBD2 for D (5 bases each). CDR3 size: 14 residues. Trimming took off 6 bases at V and 2 bases at J, with 14 bases between the two ends. This CDR3 reads CASRPRDPPYEQYF. In DNA form, the CDR3 reads TGTGCCAGCAGACCACGGGACCCCCCCTACGAGCAGTACTTC.

This sequence joins TRBV24-1 and TRBJ1-1; no firm D call. The CDR3 is 13 residues long. From germline, CDR1 is KGHDR and CDR2 SFDVKD. V gave up 1 base and J gave up 5 bases, with 7 bases separating them. CDR3 sequence (DNA): TGTGCCACCAGTGATTTCTCGGGGACTGAAGCTTTCTTT. Protein: CATSDFSGTEAFF.

In its sample, this clonotype was seen a few times. The rearrangement links TRBV20-1 to TRBJ1-1; TRBD1 matches at 8 bases. The trim removed 1 base at V and 3 bases at J, leaving 4 bases unmatched. This CDR3 has 14 amino acids. Germline lookup yields CDR1 DFQATT and CDR2 SNEGSKA (reference sequence). The CDR3 region has the DNA TGCAGTGCTAGAGCCCACAGGGGGGACACTGAAGCTTTCTTT. Translated, it gives CSARAHRGDTEAFF.

This chain joins TRBV7-2 and TRBJ2-7; D gene uncertain. CDR1 SGHTA and CDR2 FQGNSA come from the germline V gene. Trimming removed 4 bases at V and 2 bases at J, with 12 bases between. This CDR3 comprises 14 residues. CDR3 amino acids: CASSSRPGAYEQYF. CDR3 in DNA: TGTGCCAGCAGCTCCAGACCAGGCGCCTACGAGCAGTACTTC.

This clonotype was seen only a few times. The genes are TRBV12-3 or TRBV12-4 and TRBJ2-7, with D unclear. Trimming took off 3 bases at V and 4 bases at J, with 7 bases between the two ends. The CDR3 spans 12 residues. The CDR3 is CASSFASYEQYF. For the CDR3, the DNA is TGTGCCAGCAGTTTTGCGAGTTACGAGCAGTACTTC.

V usage is TRBV5-5 and J usage is TRBJ2-1; TRBD2 aligns across 7 bases. CDR1 and CDR2 (germline): SGHKS, YYEKEE (reference sequence). The CDR3 loop spans 15 amino acids. The V segment lost 2 bases and the J segment 6 bases; nucleotides outside the gene matches: 8. This CDR3 is CASSLAQRGSNEQFF. CDR3 DNA sequence: TGTGCCAGCAGCTTAGCCCAGCGGGGCAGCAATGAGCAGTTCTTC. Full variable domain (rest looked up from reference TRBV5-5 and TRBJ2-1): DAGVTQSPTHLIKTRGQQVTLRCSPISGHKSVSWYQQVLGQGPQFIFQYYEKEERGRGNFPDRFSARQFPNYSSELNVNALLLGDSALYLCASSLAQRGSNEQFFGPGTRLTVL.

The chain carries TRBV6-6 and TRBJ2-5, with D maybe TRBD1 (6 bases). CDR3 length: 13 residues. Per the germline V gene, CDR1 is MNHNY and CDR2 is SVGAGI (reference sequence). Trimming removed 5 bases at V and 5 bases at J, with 12 bases between. The CDR3, as DNA: TGTGCCAGCAGTACAGGGTCCCGTGAGACCCAGTACTTC. This encodes CASSTGSRETQYF.

This clonotype was found a few times. The chain combines TRBV12-3 or TRBV12-4 with TRBJ2-1; 13 bases match TRBD2. With V trimmed by 8 bases and J by 7 bases, 14 bases remained unmatched. This CDR3 is built from 17 residues. CDR3 sequence reads: CASRPLAGGPSGNEQFF. DNA of the CDR3: TGTGCCAGCCGCCCACTAGCGGGAGGGCCGTCTGGGAATGAGCAGTTCTTC.

CDR3 protein: CASSYERGTREQFF. The DNA for the CDR3 is TGTGCCAGCAGTTACGAGCGCGGGACAAGAGAGCAGTTCTTC. This chain links TRBV6-5 with TRBJ2-1; tentatively, D is TRBD1 or TRBD2 (6 bases each). Germline V lookup: CDR1 MNHEY, CDR2 SVGAGI. Trimming cost V 2 bases and J 10 bases, with 15 bases left between them. CDR3 length: 14 amino acids.